Each of the 4 T cell receptor beta chains below was sequenced from the same sample in a study of blood T cell repertoires in COVID-19 (dated by TCRdb to between 2020 and 2021). The method was the immunoSEQ multiplex PCR assay. TCRdb took over this immuneACCESS table, retaining in-frame rearrangements with V and J assigned. Such tables are incomplete; in checked studies, under half of the missing clones stem from an unresolved V gene, and the remainder is unexplained. This sample is represented by 120,000 to 150,000 clones; 75% to 90% of them were singletons. Of the sample, roughly 3.2% falls within the top ten clones. Sequenced material: peripheral blood. These receptor sequences come from a woman aged 60 to 75 with active COVID-19.

The chain combines TRBV7-2 with TRBJ2-2; 9 positions match TRBD2. CDR3 length: 13 amino acids. CDR1 is SGHTA and CDR2 is FQGNSA in the germline V gene. Unmatched junction bases numbered 1, after V lost 5 bases and J lost 6 bases. The CDR3 here is CASSGTSSGELFF. The CDR3 DNA reads TGTGCCAGCAGCGGGACTAGCTCCGGGGAGCTGTTTTTT.

Here the CDR3 DNA reads TGTGCCAGCAGCCTGGGGAAGCGAGGAGATACGCAGTATTTT. It codes for CASSLGKRGDTQYF. The V and J genes are TRBV5-6 and TRBJ2-3; no definite D call. There are 14 residues in the CDR3. Germline V gives CDR1 SGHDT, CDR2 YYEEEE. V was clipped by 4 bases and J by 5 bases, with 14 bases between them.

The V gene is TRBV28, the J gene TRBJ2-2, with D possibly TRBD2 on 6 matching bases. Trimming pared 8 bases from V and 5 bases from J, leaving 18 bases between. This CDR3 is 15 amino acids long. Germline V gives CDR1 MDHEN, CDR2 SYDVKM. The CDR3 nucleotides are TGTGCCAGCGGTAGCGGATCCTTTGGGACCGGGGAGCTGTTTTTT. As protein: CASGSGSFGTGELFF.

This clone has more than one count but fewer than ten. V is TRBV5-1 and J is TRBJ1-4; D may be TRBD1 (5 bases). Germline V gene data show CDR1 as SGHRS and CDR2 as YFSETQ. This CDR3 spans 15 amino acids. V gave up 4 bases and J gave up 8 bases, with 18 bases separating them. The CDR3 sequence is CASSIGTLEREKLFF. CDR3 DNA sequence: TGCGCCAGCAGCATCGGGACTCTCGAACGGGAAAAACTGTTTTTT.